This T cell receptor beta chain comes out of a study of blood T cell repertoires in COVID-19. Study background: Samples representing acute and convalescent COVID-19 were sourced from the United States, Italy and Spain.

In the study's own analysis: By means of reference gene primer amplification, nucleated cell counts were estimated. Repertoires were generated with immunoSEQ multiplex PCR, while TCRdb's copy carries only in-frame clones and drops some. D and trimming were read from the DNA, whereas the V and J calls and clone size are those reported in that table. The sample has some 300,000 clones, 85% to 90% seen once. Germline V gene lookup returns CDR1 SGDLS and CDR2 YYNGEE. The CDR3 spans 15 residues. Trimming cost V 4 bases and J 3 bases; bases outside gene matches: 8. The chain employs TRBV9 and TRBJ2-7; 9 bases fit TRBD1. The TCR comes from a man between 65 and 79 years old with acute or convalescent COVID-19. The sample was peripheral blood. The DNA for the CDR3 is TGTGCCAGCAGCCTAACCGGGACAGGGTTCTACGAGCAGTACTTC. It translates to CASSLTGTGFYEQYF.